The entry that follows covers one T cell receptor (beta chain) sequence. Its target is not known. The data belong to a study of graft-versus-host responses after intestinal transplantation. Study overall: Tacrolimus plus steroids were given to all recipients for roughly 3 years, preceded by anti-thymocyte globulin induction.

CDR1 is KGHSH and CDR2 is LQKENI in the germline V gene. V lost 6 bases to trimming and J lost 2 bases, with 10 bases between them. The CDR3 length is 13 residues. Generated by immunoSEQ multiplex PCR, the TCRdb table keeps only in-frame clones and is missing some. This table has fewer than 150,000 clones, roughly 92% appearing once. The specimen was unstimulated CD4+ T cells sorted from spleen or lymph node cells, collected before intestinal transplant. This TCR was recovered from a human donor who received an intestinal transplant. V and J are TRBV18 and TRBJ2-5; tentatively, D is TRBD1 (6 bases). This CDR3 reads CASSSGHQETQYF. The CDR3 DNA reads as TGTGCCAGCTCGTCGGGACATCAAGAGACCCAGTACTTC.